Listed here is a single T cell receptor beta chain. Its antigen is undetermined. Trimming left V 2 bases short and J 2 bases short, with 10 bases between. CDR1 is SGHDN and CDR2 is FVKESK in the germline V gene. The CDR3 totals 14 residues. The sample comes from a study of T cell clonotyping in hematopoietic cell transplantation. Notes on the study in general: Graft donor and pretransplant recipient Inverse Simpson Index values predicted broader posttransplant TCR diversity.

Profiling relied on immunoSEQ multiplex PCR, and the TCRdb table lists in-frame clones only, not all of them. The sample records 60,000 to 75,000 clones, around 94% being singletons. The TCR originated in a man aged 50 to 60 in good health. Some clones in this sample may be carry-over from other donors' samples. The chain uses TRBV14 and TRBJ2-7, with D hard to call. Sample: peripheral blood mononuclear cells. CDR3 sequence (DNA): TGTGCCAGCAGCCAAAGTGGGCGAACCTACGAGCAGTACTTC. This codes for CASSQSGRTYEQYF.